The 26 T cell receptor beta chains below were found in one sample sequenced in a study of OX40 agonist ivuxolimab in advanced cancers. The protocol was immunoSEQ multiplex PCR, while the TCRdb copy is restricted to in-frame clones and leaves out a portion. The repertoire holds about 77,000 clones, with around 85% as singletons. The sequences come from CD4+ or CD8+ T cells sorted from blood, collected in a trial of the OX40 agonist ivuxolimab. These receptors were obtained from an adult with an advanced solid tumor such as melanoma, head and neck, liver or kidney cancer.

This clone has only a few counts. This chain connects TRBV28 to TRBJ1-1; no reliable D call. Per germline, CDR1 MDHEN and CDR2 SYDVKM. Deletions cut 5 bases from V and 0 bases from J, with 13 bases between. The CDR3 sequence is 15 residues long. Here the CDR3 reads CASSPPSIMNTEAFF. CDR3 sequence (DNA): TGTGCCAGCAGTCCCCCGAGCATCATGAACACTGAAGCTTTCTTT. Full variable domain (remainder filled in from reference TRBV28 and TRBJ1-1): DVKVTQSSRYLVKRTGEKVFLECVQDMDHENMFWYRQDPGLGLRLIYFSYDVKMKEKGDIPEGYSVSREKKERFSLILESASTNQTSMYLCASSPPSIMNTEAFFGQGTRLTVV.

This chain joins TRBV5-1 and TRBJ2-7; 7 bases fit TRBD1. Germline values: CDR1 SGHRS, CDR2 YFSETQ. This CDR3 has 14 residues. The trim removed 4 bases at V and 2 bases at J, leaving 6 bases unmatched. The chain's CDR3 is CASSRGQDPYEQYF. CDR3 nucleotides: TGCGCCAGCAGCAGAGGACAGGACCCCTACGAGCAGTACTTC.

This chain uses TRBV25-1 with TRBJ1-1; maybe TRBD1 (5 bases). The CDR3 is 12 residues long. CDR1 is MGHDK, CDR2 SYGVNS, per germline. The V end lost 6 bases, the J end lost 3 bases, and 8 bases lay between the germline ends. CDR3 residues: CASSVRDTEAFF. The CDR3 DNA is TGTGCCAGCAGCGTCAGGGACACTGAAGCTTTCTTT.

CDR3 residues: CASSHHGRGSTEAFF. The DNA of the CDR3 is TGTGCCAGCAGCCATCACGGGCGGGGAAGCACTGAAGCTTTCTTT. The chain recombines TRBV6-5 with TRBJ1-1, with D uncertain. Germline CDR1 is MNHEY and CDR2 is SVGAGI. V dropped 6 bases and J dropped 4 bases, with 18 bases sitting between them. This CDR3 has 15 amino acids.

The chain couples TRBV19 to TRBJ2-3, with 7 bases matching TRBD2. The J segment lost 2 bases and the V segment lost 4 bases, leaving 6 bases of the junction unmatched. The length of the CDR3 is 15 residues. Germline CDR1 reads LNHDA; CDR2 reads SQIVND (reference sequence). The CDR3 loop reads CASSTYSGSTDTQYF. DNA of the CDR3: TGTGCCAGTAGTACGTATAGCGGGTCCACAGATACGCAGTATTTT.

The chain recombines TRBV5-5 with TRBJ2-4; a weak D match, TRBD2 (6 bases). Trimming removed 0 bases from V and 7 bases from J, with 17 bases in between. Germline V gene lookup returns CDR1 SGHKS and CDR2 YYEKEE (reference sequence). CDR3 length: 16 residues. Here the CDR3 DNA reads TGTGCCAGCAGCTTGGGTGTTGGAGGGAGAGGGAACATTCAGTACTTC. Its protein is CASSLGVGGRGNIQYF.

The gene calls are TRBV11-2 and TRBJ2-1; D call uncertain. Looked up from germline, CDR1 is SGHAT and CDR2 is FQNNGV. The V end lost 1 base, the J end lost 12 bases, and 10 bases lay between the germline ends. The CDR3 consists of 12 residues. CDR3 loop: CASSLAPSRQFF. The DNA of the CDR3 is TGTGCCAGCAGCTTAGCCCCTAGTCGGCAGTTCTTC.

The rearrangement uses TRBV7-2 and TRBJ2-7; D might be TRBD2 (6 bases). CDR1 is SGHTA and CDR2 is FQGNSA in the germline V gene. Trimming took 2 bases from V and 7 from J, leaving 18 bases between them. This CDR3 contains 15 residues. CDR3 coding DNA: TGTGCCAGCAGCTTATCGAACAGCGGACGGGGGGAGCAGTACTTC. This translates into CASSLSNSGRGEQYF.

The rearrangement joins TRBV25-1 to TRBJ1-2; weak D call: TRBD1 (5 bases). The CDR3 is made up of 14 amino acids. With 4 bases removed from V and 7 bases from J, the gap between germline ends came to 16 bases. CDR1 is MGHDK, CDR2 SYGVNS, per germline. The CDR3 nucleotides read TGTGCCAGCAGTGGACCGGGGGTCACGGCTGGCTACACCTTC. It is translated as CASSGPGVTAGYTF.

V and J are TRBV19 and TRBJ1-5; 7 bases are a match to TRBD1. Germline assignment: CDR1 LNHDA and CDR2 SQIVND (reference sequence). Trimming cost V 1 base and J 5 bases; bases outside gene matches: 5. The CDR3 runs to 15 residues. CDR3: CASSIAEQGDQPQHF. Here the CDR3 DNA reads TGTGCCAGTAGTATAGCCGAGCAGGGGGATCAGCCCCAGCATTTT. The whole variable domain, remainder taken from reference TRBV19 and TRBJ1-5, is DGGITQSPKYLFRKEGQNVTLSCEQNLNHDAMYWYRQDPGQGLRLIYYSQIVNDFQKGDIAEGYSVSREKKESFPLTVTSAQKNPTAFYLCASSIAEQGDQPQHFGDGTRLSIL.

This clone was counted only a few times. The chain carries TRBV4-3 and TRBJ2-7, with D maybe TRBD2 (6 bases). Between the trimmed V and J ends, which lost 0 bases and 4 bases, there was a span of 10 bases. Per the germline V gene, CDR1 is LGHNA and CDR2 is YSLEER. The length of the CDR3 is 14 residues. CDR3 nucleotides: TGCGCCAGCAGCCAAGACACGGGGGTATACGAGCAGTACTTC. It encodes CASSQDTGVYEQYF.

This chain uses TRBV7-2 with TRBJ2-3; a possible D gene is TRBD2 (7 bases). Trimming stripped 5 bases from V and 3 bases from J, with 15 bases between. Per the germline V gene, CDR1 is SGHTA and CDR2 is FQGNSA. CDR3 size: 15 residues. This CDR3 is CASSNLGGQTDTQYF. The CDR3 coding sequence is TGTGCCAGCAGCAATCTCGGGGGGCAAACAGATACGCAGTATTTT.

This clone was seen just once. The DNA for the CDR3 is TGTGCCAGCAGTTACTCCGGGACATCGAGTGAGCAGTACTTC. Its protein product is CASSYSGTSSEQYF. V usage is TRBV6-6 and J usage is TRBJ2-7; possibly TRBD1 for D (6 bases). This CDR3 spans 14 amino acids. V lost 0 bases, J lost 7 bases, and 13 bases lay in between. Germline V lookup: CDR1 MNHNY, CDR2 SVGAGI (reference sequence).

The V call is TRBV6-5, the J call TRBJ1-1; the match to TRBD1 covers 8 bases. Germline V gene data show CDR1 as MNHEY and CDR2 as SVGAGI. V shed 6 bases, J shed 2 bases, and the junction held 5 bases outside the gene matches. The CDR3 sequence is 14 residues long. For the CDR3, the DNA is TGTGCCAGCAGGCGACAGGGGCCCAACACTGAAGCTTTCTTT. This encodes CASRRQGPNTEAFF.

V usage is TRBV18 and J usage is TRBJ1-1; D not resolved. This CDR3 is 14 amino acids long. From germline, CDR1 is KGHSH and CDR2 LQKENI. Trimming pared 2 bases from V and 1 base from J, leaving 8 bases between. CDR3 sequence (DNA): TGTGCCAGCTCACCAATGCAGGAGAACACTGAAGCTTTCTTT. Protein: CASSPMQENTEAFF.

CDR3 protein: CASSQIGTSGRGEQYF. The CDR3 DNA is TGTGCCAGCAGTCAGATCGGGACTAGCGGGAGGGGCGAGCAGTACTTC. The V gene is TRBV28, the J gene TRBJ2-5, with 16 bases identical to TRBD2. The J call may be incorrect, as the DNA end agrees better with TRBJ2-7. The CDR3 is made up of 16 amino acids. The V gene's germline CDR1 is MDHEN and CDR2 SYDVKM.

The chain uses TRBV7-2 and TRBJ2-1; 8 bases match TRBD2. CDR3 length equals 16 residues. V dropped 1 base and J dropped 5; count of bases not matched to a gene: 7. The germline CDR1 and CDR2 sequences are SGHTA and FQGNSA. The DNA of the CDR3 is TGTGCCAGCAGCTTAGGGCCTGCGGGGGGCAACAATGAGCAGTTCTTC. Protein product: CASSLGPAGGNNEQFF.

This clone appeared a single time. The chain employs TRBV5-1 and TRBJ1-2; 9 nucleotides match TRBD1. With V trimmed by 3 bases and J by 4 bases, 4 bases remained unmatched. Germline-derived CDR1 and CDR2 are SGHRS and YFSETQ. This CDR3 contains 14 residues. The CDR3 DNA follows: TGCGCCAGCAGCTGGGGGACAGGGAGCTATGGCTACACCTTC. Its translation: CASSWGTGSYGYTF.

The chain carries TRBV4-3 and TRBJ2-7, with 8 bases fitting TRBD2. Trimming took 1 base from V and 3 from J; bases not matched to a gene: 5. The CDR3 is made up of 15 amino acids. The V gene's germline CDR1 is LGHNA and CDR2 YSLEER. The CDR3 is CASSQASTSGYEQYF. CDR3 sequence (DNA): TGCGCCAGCAGCCAAGCGAGTACTAGCGGCTACGAGCAGTACTTC.

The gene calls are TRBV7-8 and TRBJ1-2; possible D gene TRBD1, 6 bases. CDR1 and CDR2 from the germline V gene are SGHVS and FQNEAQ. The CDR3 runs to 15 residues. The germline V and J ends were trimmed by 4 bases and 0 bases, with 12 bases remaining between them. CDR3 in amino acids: CASSSGHRANYGYTF. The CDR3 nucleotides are TGTGCCAGCAGCTCGGGACATAGAGCTAACTATGGCTACACCTTC. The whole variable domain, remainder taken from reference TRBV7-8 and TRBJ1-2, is GAGVSQSPRYKVAKRGQDVALRCDPISGHVSLFWYQQALGQGPEFLTYFQNEAQLDKSGLPSDRFFAERPEGSVSTLKIQRTQQEDSAVYLCASSSGHRANYGYTFGSGTRLTVV.

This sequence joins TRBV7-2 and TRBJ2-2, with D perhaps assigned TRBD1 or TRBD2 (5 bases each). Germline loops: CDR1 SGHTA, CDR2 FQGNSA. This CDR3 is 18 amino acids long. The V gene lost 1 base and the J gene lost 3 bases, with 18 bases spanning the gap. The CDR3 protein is CASSLVGVGAKDTGELFF. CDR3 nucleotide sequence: TGTGCCAGCAGCTTAGTTGGGGTCGGGGCTAAGGACACCGGGGAGCTGTTTTTT.

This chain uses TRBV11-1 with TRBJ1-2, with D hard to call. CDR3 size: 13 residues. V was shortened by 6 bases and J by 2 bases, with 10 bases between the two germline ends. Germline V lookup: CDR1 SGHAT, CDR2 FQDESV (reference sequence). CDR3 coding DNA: TGTGCCAGCAGTTATGACCGGAACTATGGCTACACCTTC. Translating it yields CASSYDRNYGYTF.

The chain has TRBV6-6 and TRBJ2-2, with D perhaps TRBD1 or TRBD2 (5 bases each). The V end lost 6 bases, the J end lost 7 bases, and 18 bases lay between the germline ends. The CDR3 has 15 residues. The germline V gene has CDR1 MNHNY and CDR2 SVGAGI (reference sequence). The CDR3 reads CASRTSGTTGGELFF. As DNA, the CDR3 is TGTGCCAGCAGGACCTCCGGGACCACCGGCGGGGAGCTGTTTTTT.

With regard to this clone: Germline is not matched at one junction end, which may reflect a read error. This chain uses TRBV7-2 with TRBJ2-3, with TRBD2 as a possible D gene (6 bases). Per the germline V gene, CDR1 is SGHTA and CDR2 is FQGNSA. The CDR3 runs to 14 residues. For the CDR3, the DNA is TGTGCCAGCAGCTCAAATTCGCGGGCGGGAACGTGGGATTTT. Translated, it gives CASSSNSRAGTWDF. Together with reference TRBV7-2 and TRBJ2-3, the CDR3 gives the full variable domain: GAGVSQSPSNKVTEKGKDVELRCDPISGHTALYWYRQSLGQGLEFLIYFQGNSAPDKSGLPSDRFSAERTGGSVSTLTIQRTQQEDSAVYLCASSSNSRAGTWDFGPGTRLTVL.

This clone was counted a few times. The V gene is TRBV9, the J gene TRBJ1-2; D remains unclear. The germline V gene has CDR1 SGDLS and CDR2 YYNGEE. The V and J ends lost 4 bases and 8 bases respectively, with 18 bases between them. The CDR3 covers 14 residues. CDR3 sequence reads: CASSTPQLLGGYTF. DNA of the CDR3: TGTGCCAGCAGCACCCCACAGCTTTTAGGAGGCTACACCTTC. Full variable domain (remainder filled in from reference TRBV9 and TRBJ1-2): DSGVTQTPKHLITATGQRVTLRCSPRSGDLSVYWYQQSLDQGLQFLIQYYNGEERAKGNILERFSAQQFPDLHSELNLSSLELGDSALYFCASSTPQLLGGYTFGSGTRLTVV.

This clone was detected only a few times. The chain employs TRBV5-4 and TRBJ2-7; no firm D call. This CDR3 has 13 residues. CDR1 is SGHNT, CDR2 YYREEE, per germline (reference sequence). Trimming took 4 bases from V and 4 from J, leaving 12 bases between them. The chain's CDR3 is CASSPDLLYEQYF. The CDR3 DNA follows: TGTGCCAGCAGCCCGGATCTACTTTACGAGCAGTACTTC.